These 21 T cell receptor beta chains were sequenced from one sample in a study of blood T cell repertoires in COVID-19. Clones were sequenced by immunoSEQ multiplex PCR, and TCRdb holds only the in-frame ones, with some missing. The repertoire holds 150,000 to 180,000 clones, with roughly 89% as singletons. Sample: peripheral blood. These TCRs come from a man in his fifties with acute or convalescent COVID-19.

The V call is TRBV19, the J call TRBJ1-2; no reliable D call. Per germline, CDR1 LNHDA and CDR2 SQIVND (reference sequence). The CDR3 contains 14 residues. V gave up 6 bases and J gave up 3 bases, with 14 bases separating them. CDR3 protein: CASRTSGIDYGYTF. CDR3 nucleotide sequence: TGTGCCAGTAGAACCTCCGGGATAGACTATGGCTACACCTTC.

This clone was counted between two and nine times. The chain uses TRBV28 and TRBJ2-1, with D possibly matching TRBD1 (6 bases). CDR1 is MDHEN and CDR2 is SYDVKM in the germline V gene. CDR3 length equals 17 residues. Trimming took 7 bases from V and 0 from J, leaving 19 bases between them. In nucleotides, the CDR3 is TGTGCCAGCACCTCGGCCGGACAGAAAGTCTCCTACAATGAGCAGTTCTTC. Amino acids: CASTSAGQKVSYNEQFF.

In this sample, this clone turned up once. The rearrangement joins TRBV28 to TRBJ1-1, with D possibly being TRBD1 (6 bases). Germline V CDR1 and CDR2: MDHEN, SYDVKM. The ends were cut back, 5 bases at V and 8 bases at J, with 18 bases in the middle. This CDR3 has 14 residues. The DNA for the CDR3 is TGTGCCAGCAGTAAAGTCCGGGACATACCCGAAGCTTTCTTT. Translated, it gives CASSKVRDIPEAFF.

This chain uses TRBV5-1 with TRBJ2-2; 9 bases align to TRBD2. Germline V gene lookup returns CDR1 SGHRS and CDR2 YFSETQ. The CDR3 is made up of 15 amino acids. After removal of 7 bases from V and 7 bases from J, the junction contained 11 bases not matched to a gene. CDR3 residues: CASSRAGGWFGELFF. CDR3 in DNA: TGCGCCAGCTCGAGAGCGGGGGGATGGTTCGGGGAGCTGTTTTTT. Combining the CDR3 with reference TRBV5-1 and TRBJ2-2 gives the whole variable domain KAGVTQTPRYLIKTRGQQVTLSCSPISGHRSVSWYQQTPGQGLQFLFEYFSETQRNKGNFPGRFSGRQFSNSRSEMNVSTLELGDSALYLCASSRAGGWFGELFFGEGSRLTVL.

DNA of the CDR3: TGTGCCATCACCACAGGACAGGGAGCGTCTGGCTACACCTTC. This encodes CAITTGQGASGYTF. This chain uses TRBV10-3 with TRBJ1-2; 8 bases fit TRBD1. The junction had 11 bases not matched to a gene; V was cut back by 7 bases and J by 7 bases. Per germline, CDR1 ENHRY and CDR2 SYGVKD. The CDR3 spans 14 residues.

The CDR3 reads CASSQDMGSSYEQYF. Written as DNA, the CDR3 is TGTGCCAGCAGCCAAGATATGGGCAGCTCCTACGAGCAGTACTTC. The chain carries TRBV4-2 and TRBJ2-7; D is unclear. V was trimmed by 0 bases and J by 0 bases, leaving 9 bases between them. The germline gives CDR1 LGHNA, CDR2 YNFKEQ. CDR3 length: 15 amino acids.

V and J are TRBV9 and TRBJ1-4; TRBD1 agrees at 10 bases. The CDR3 covers 14 residues. Looked up from germline, CDR1 is SGDLS and CDR2 is YYNGEE. Unmatched junction bases numbered 3, after V lost 3 bases and J lost 7 bases. The CDR3 sequence is CASSEGDRGEKLFF. DNA for the CDR3: TGTGCCAGCAGCGAGGGGGACAGGGGTGAAAAACTGTTTTTT.

The chain links TRBV6-5 to TRBJ1-6; perhaps TRBD1 as D (6 bases). Germline lookup yields CDR1 MNHEY and CDR2 SVGAGI. The length of the CDR3 is 16 residues. Trimming shortened V by 2 bases and J by 8 bases, and 16 bases separated the two germline ends. DNA for the CDR3: TGTGCCAGCAGTTACGGCACAGGGTACAGGGATTCACCCCTCCACTTT. Translation: CASSYGTGYRDSPLHF.

J is TRBJ2-5 and V is TRBV9, with 7 bases lining up with TRBD2. This CDR3 is built from 15 residues. The germline V gene encodes CDR1 SGDLS and CDR2 YYNGEE. With 0 bases clipped from V and 1 base from J, the junction kept 3 bases outside the gene matches. The CDR3 loop is CASSVAGGFQETQYF. The CDR3 nucleotides are TGTGCCAGCAGCGTAGCGGGGGGATTCCAAGAGACCCAGTACTTC. The whole variable domain, remainder taken from reference TRBV9 and TRBJ2-5, is DSGVTQTPKHLITATGQRVTLRCSPRSGDLSVYWYQQSLDQGLQFLIQYYNGEERAKGNILERFSAQQFPDLHSELNLSSLELGDSALYFCASSVAGGFQETQYFGPGTRLLVL.

The V and J genes are TRBV12-5 and TRBJ2-3; D possibly corresponds to TRBD1 (6 bases). Trimming cost V 2 bases and J 1 base, with 13 bases left between them. The CDR3 has 16 amino acids. From germline, CDR1 is LGHNT and CDR2 FRNRAP. The CDR3 DNA reads as TGTGCTAGTGGTTTGCTAGGGCCAGGGGGCACAGATACGCAGTATTTT. Protein: CASGLLGPGGTDTQYF. The full variable domain, with the rest looked up from reference TRBV12-5 and TRBJ2-3, is DARVTQTPRHKVTEMGQEVTMRCQPILGHNTVFWYRQTMMQGLELLAYFRNRAPLDDSGMPKDRFSAEMPDATLATLKIQPSEPRDSAVYFCASGLLGPGGTDTQYFGPGTRLTVL.

The chain couples TRBV7-3 to TRBJ2-1, with 12 bases identical to TRBD2. Germline CDR1 reads SGHTA; CDR2 reads FQGTGA. V lost 5 bases and J lost 5; bases outside the gene matches: 4. This CDR3 comprises 15 residues. CDR3: CASSGTSGGNNEQFF. Here the CDR3 DNA reads TGTGCCAGCAGCGGAACTAGCGGGGGGAACAATGAGCAGTTCTTC.

The chain combines TRBV7-8 with TRBJ2-7; 8 bases agree with TRBD2. With V trimmed by 8 bases and J by 0 bases, 9 bases remained unmatched. Germline V lookup: CDR1 SGHVS, CDR2 FQNEAQ. This CDR3 has 15 residues. CDR3 protein: CASGLGGRSSYEQYF. The CDR3 DNA follows: TGTGCCAGCGGATTGGGCGGGAGGAGCTCCTACGAGCAGTACTTC. The full variable domain, rest sourced from reference TRBV7-8 and TRBJ2-7, is GAGVSQSPRYKVAKRGQDVALRCDPISGHVSLFWYQQALGQGPEFLTYFQNEAQLDKSGLPSDRFFAERPEGSVSTLKIQRTQQEDSAVYLCASGLGGRSSYEQYFGPGTRLTVT.

This clone appeared once. This chain links TRBV29-1 with TRBJ1-2, with TRBD1 matching 10 bases. The V gene's germline CDR1 is SQVTM and CDR2 ANQGSEA. V gave up 6 bases and J gave up 4 bases; unmatched junction bases: 5. This CDR3 has 13 residues. The chain's CDR3 is CSVNRDRGYGYTF. DNA of the CDR3: TGCAGCGTCAACCGGGACAGGGGCTATGGCTACACCTTC.

In its sample, this clone was seen once. The chain uses TRBV4-1 and TRBJ2-2, with D possibly matching TRBD1 (5 bases). The CDR3 loop spans 16 amino acids. Germline V gene lookup returns CDR1 MGHRA and CDR2 YSYEKL. V lost 2 bases and J 5 bases, leaving 15 bases between the germline ends. In nucleotides, the CDR3 is TGCGCCAGCAGCCAACAGGGCCAGGGTTTTACCGGGGAGCTGTTTTTT. Encoded protein: CASSQQGQGFTGELFF.

This rearrangement joins TRBV7-3 to TRBJ2-2; D ambiguous. The CDR3 is 15 amino acids. The V and J ends lost 2 bases and 0 bases respectively, with 7 bases between them. Germline V gene sequence: CDR1 SGHTA, CDR2 FQGTGA. The CDR3 protein is CASSLLAANTGELFF. Written as DNA, the CDR3 is TGTGCCAGCAGCTTACTGGCGGCGAACACCGGGGAGCTGTTTTTT.

This chain joins TRBV4-2 and TRBJ2-2; TRBD1 is a possible D gene (8 bases). V lost 4 bases, J lost 4 bases, and 16 bases lay in between. CDR1 and CDR2 from the germline V gene are LGHNA and YNFKEQ. The CDR3 consists of 16 residues. CDR3 region: CASSLSDREGTGELFF. DNA for the CDR3: TGTGCCAGCAGCCTCTCGGACAGGGAGGGCACCGGGGAGCTGTTTTTT.

This clone was picked up one time. This chain links TRBV6-1 with TRBJ2-7; 10 bases match TRBD1. Germline V gene sequence: CDR1 MNHNS, CDR2 SASEGT. This CDR3 comprises 16 residues. The junction had 7 bases not matched to a gene; V was cut back by 2 bases and J by 3 bases. CDR3 DNA: TGTGCCAGCAGTGAAATAAGGGACAGGGGAAGCTACGAGCAGTACTTC. Its protein is CASSEIRDRGSYEQYF.

The J gene is TRBJ2-1, the V gene TRBV5-6, with D possibly being TRBD1 (6 bases). The CDR3 runs to 13 residues. V was trimmed by 6 bases and J by 3 bases, leaving 10 bases between them. CDR1 and CDR2 (germline): SGHDT, YYEEEE. DNA of the CDR3: TGTGCCAGCACCTGGGACAACTACAATGAGCAGTTCTTC. Its translation is CASTWDNYNEQFF.

The J gene is TRBJ2-2, the V gene TRBV27; 10 bases are shared with TRBD2. Per the germline V gene, CDR1 is MNHEY and CDR2 is SMNVEV (reference sequence). With V trimmed by 5 bases and J by 2 bases, 5 bases remained unmatched. The CDR3 has 16 amino acids. CDR3 amino acids: CASSLLAGVNTGELFF. In DNA, the CDR3 is TGTGCCAGCAGTCTGCTAGCGGGGGTAAACACCGGGGAGCTGTTTTTT.

This chain links TRBV6-2 or TRBV6-3 with TRBJ1-6; D remains ambiguous. V dropped 5 bases and J dropped 4 bases, with 6 bases sitting between them. Germline loops: CDR1 MNHEY, CDR2 SVGEGT. This CDR3 contains 13 residues. The CDR3 bases are TGTGCCAGCAGTGACAAATATAATTCACCCCTCCACTTT. Translation gives CASSDKYNSPLHF.

The chain carries TRBV7-2 and TRBJ1-5, with D perhaps matching TRBD1 (6 bases). Looked up from germline, CDR1 is SGHTA and CDR2 is FQGNSA. CDR3 size: 15 residues. Trimming took off 4 bases at V and 4 bases at J, with 14 bases between the two ends. The CDR3 DNA follows: TGTGCCAGCAGCTGGTACAGGGAAGCGAATCAGCCCCAGCATTTT. It encodes CASSWYREANQPQHF. The entire variable domain, with the rest obtained from reference TRBV7-2 and TRBJ1-5, is as follows: GAGVSQSPSNKVTEKGKDVELRCDPISGHTALYWYRQSLGQGLEFLIYFQGNSAPDKSGLPSDRFSAERTGGSVSTLTIQRTQQEDSAVYLCASSWYREANQPQHFGDGTRLSIL.